A single sample is the source of the 30 T cell receptor beta chains below, sequenced in a study of blood T cell repertoires in COVID-19. The repertoire was sequenced with immunoSEQ multiplex PCR; TCRdb's copy has only in-frame clones and lacks some. Of more than 110,000 clones detected, 76% appear once; the ten largest clones hold 4.5%. The material sequenced was peripheral blood. These receptors were collected from a woman older than 75 with active or convalescent COVID-19.

V and J are TRBV7-2 and TRBJ1-1; D is unclear. Germline loops: CDR1 SGHTA, CDR2 FQGNSA. CDR3 length: 13 residues. V was shortened by 2 bases and J by 1 base, with 5 bases between the two germline ends. CDR3 bases: TGTGCCAGCAGCTTATCCCAGAACACTGAAGCTTTCTTT. Translation: CASSLSQNTEAFF. Full variable domain (missing parts from reference TRBV7-2 and TRBJ1-1): GAGVSQSPSNKVTEKGKDVELRCDPISGHTALYWYRQSLGQGLEFLIYFQGNSAPDKSGLPSDRFSAERTGGSVSTLTIQRTQQEDSAVYLCASSLSQNTEAFFGQGTRLTVV.

The V call is TRBV19, the J call TRBJ1-4, with D maybe TRBD1 (5 bases). Germline V lookup: CDR1 LNHDA, CDR2 SQIVND (reference sequence). Trimming removed 6 bases from V and 6 bases from J, with 8 bases in between. CDR3 length equals 12 residues. In DNA form, the CDR3 reads TGTGCCAGTAGGACAGTGGATGAAAAACTGTTTTTT. Its translation is CASRTVDEKLFF.

Comments on this clone: Other DNA sequences in the same sample also yield this CDR3. The chain employs TRBV5-1 and TRBJ1-4; 8 nucleotides align to TRBD1. Germline CDR1 SGHRS, CDR2 YFSETQ. This CDR3 region has 14 residues. Losses at the gene ends were 0 bases for V and 7 bases for J; bases not matched to a gene: 2. The DNA of the CDR3 is TGCGCCAGCAGCTTGGGTCAGGGGGCTGAAAAACTGTTTTTT. Its translation: CASSLGQGAEKLFF.

The chain recombines TRBV6-1 with TRBJ1-5, with D unresolved. V was trimmed by 2 bases and J by 6 bases, leaving 14 bases between them. The CDR3 sequence is 15 residues long. Germline V gene data show CDR1 as MNHNS and CDR2 as SASEGT. The CDR3 sequence is CASSESSPRVQPQHF. The CDR3 nucleotides read TGTGCCAGCAGTGAATCCTCGCCGAGGGTTCAGCCCCAGCATTTT.

This clone was recorded only once. CDR3 bases: TGTGCCAGCAGCTTACTCGGGACTCCCGCCCGGGGTGAGCAGTTCTTC. Its translation is CASSLLGTPARGEQFF. The genes are TRBV7-8 and TRBJ2-1; D is possibly TRBD2 (6 bases). This CDR3 region has 16 residues. The germline V gene has CDR1 SGHVS and CDR2 FQNEAQ. V lost 2 bases and J 9 bases, leaving 20 bases between the germline ends.

The chain combines TRBV10-2 with TRBJ1-4, with a weak D call TRBD1 (6 bases). Germline V lookup: CDR1 WSHSY, CDR2 SAAADI. There are 16 residues in the CDR3. With 5 bases removed from V and 4 bases from J, the gap between germline ends came to 17 bases. The CDR3 sequence: CASSNLRDTYNEKLFF. CDR3 DNA sequence: TGCGCCAGCAGTAACCTACGGGACACCTATAATGAAAAACTGTTTTTT.

The chain employs TRBV5-1 and TRBJ1-6; TRBD1 is a possible D gene (6 bases). Trimming stripped 4 bases from V and 10 bases from J, with 27 bases between. This CDR3 has 18 amino acids. Looked up from germline, CDR1 is SGHRS and CDR2 is YFSETQ. The CDR3: CASSRTKKDSVVASPLHF. CDR3 nucleotides: TGCGCCAGCAGCAGAACAAAAAAGGACAGCGTGGTCGCATCACCCCTCCACTTT.

This clone was found once. The chain carries TRBV19 and TRBJ2-4; tentatively, D is TRBD1 (6 bases). The germline gives CDR1 LNHDA, CDR2 SQIVND (reference sequence). V gave up 11 bases and J gave up 0 bases, with 17 bases separating them. CDR3 length: 15 residues. The CDR3 here is CASQKPGEAKNIQYF. The CDR3, as DNA: TGTGCCTCCCAGAAACCAGGGGAAGCCAAAAACATTCAGTACTTC.

This clone appeared a few times. This chain connects TRBV6-1 to TRBJ2-3; 8 bases align to TRBD1. J gave up 6 bases and V 1 base, and 9 bases lay outside the gene matches. The germline gives CDR1 MNHNS, CDR2 SASEGT. CDR3 length: 16 residues. As DNA, the CDR3 is TGTGCCAGCAGTGAAGTGGGGACAGGTTTTTTGGATACGCAGTATTTT. Protein product: CASSEVGTGFLDTQYF.

This chain links TRBV27 with TRBJ1-4; D remains unclear. In germline, CDR1 is MNHEY, CDR2 SMNVEV (reference sequence). The CDR3 runs to 14 residues. V lost 2 bases, J lost 7 bases, and 11 bases lay in between. Here the CDR3 reads CASSLEKRGEKLFF. CDR3 nucleotides: TGTGCCAGCAGTTTAGAAAAACGGGGTGAAAAACTGTTTTTT.

This chain uses TRBV5-1 with TRBJ2-3, with D possibly being TRBD1 (5 bases). V lost 0 bases, J lost 1 base, and 9 bases lay in between. In germline, CDR1 is SGHRS, CDR2 YFSETQ. The length of the CDR3 is 15 residues. The CDR3 bases are TGCGCCAGCAGCTTGGTTCAGGGTGGCACAGATACGCAGTATTTT. Protein sequence: CASSLVQGGTDTQYF.

This sequence joins TRBV6-5 and TRBJ2-7; 8 nucleotides align to TRBD1. Germline V lookup: CDR1 MNHEY, CDR2 SVGAGI. V lost 4 bases and J lost 5; bases outside the gene matches: 10. The length of the CDR3 is 15 residues. The CDR3 DNA reads as TGTGCCAGCAGTTCCTCAGGACAGGGTGTCGACGAGCAGTACTTC. It encodes CASSSSGQGVDEQYF.

V and J are TRBV12-3 or TRBV12-4 and TRBJ1-4, with D possibly TRBD1 on 6 matching bases. This CDR3 is built from 13 residues. Trimming left V 5 bases short and J 8 bases short, with 12 bases between. CDR3 in amino acids: CASSPRTAEKLFF. The CDR3 region has the DNA TGTGCCAGCAGTCCACGGACAGCCGAAAAACTGTTTTTT.

This clone has a single count. The chain combines TRBV6-1 with TRBJ2-1; 11 bases line up with TRBD2. This CDR3 region has 19 residues. V lost 2 bases, J lost 0 bases, and 9 bases stayed unmatched. Per germline, CDR1 MNHNS and CDR2 SASEGT. The DNA of the CDR3 is TGTGCCAGCAGTGAATTTACTAGCGGGGGCCGGGGCTCCTACAATGAGCAGTTCTTC. As protein: CASSEFTSGGRGSYNEQFF.

J is TRBJ1-4 and V is TRBV9; perhaps TRBD1 as D (5 bases). CDR1 and CDR2 from the germline V gene are SGDLS and YYNGEE. The CDR3 is 14 residues long. Trimming removed 3 bases from V and 3 bases from J, with 9 bases in between. The CDR3 DNA reads as TGTGCCAGCAGCGGGGGCGTAGCTAATGAAAAACTGTTTTTT. Translation: CASSGGVANEKLFF.

The rearrangement uses TRBV18 and TRBJ2-2, with 9 bases matching TRBD1. Trimming took 3 bases from V and 2 from J; bases not matched to a gene: 7. Per germline, CDR1 KGHSH and CDR2 LQKENI. The CDR3 runs 17 residues. CDR3 in amino acids: CASSPYNRGPNTGELFF. CDR3 nucleotide sequence: TGTGCCAGCTCACCTTATAACAGGGGGCCCAACACCGGGGAGCTGTTTTTT.

This chain links TRBV7-9 with TRBJ1-1, with D possibly TRBD1 on 6 matching bases. CDR1 is SEHNR, CDR2 FQNEAQ, per germline (reference sequence). The CDR3 is made up of 13 amino acids. The V and J ends lost 11 bases and 3 bases respectively, with 16 bases between them. The CDR3 nucleotides read TGTGCCTCCCAAGGGGGAGCGTACACTGAAGCTTTCTTT. Protein product: CASQGGAYTEAFF.

The chain employs TRBV5-8 and TRBJ2-1; 7 bases fit TRBD1. Germline V gene data show CDR1 as SGHTS and CDR2 as YDEGEE. The CDR3 spans 15 residues. The ends lost 1 base at V and 6 bases at J; junction bases unmatched: 7. The CDR3 spells CASSLRGGLANEQFF. The CDR3 DNA follows: TGTGCCAGCAGCTTGCGAGGGGGCTTGGCCAATGAGCAGTTCTTC.

The CDR3 DNA reads TGCAGCGTTGCTAGGGGGATGGTAGCTAATGAAAAACTGTTTTTT. Its translation: CSVARGMVANEKLFF. The chain couples TRBV29-1 to TRBJ1-4; TRBD1 is a possible D gene (6 bases). CDR3 length equals 15 residues. Looked up from germline, CDR1 is SQVTM and CDR2 is ANQGSEA. V gave up 4 bases and J gave up 3 bases, with 15 bases separating them.

This clone was seen more than once but under ten times. The chain links TRBV11-2 to TRBJ1-1; 8 bases line up with TRBD1. Trimming removed 4 bases from V and 0 bases from J; junction bases left unmatched: 4. CDR1 SGHAT and CDR2 FQNNGV come from the germline V gene. The CDR3 covers 15 residues. The CDR3 region has the DNA TGTGCCAGCAGCTGGGCAGGGGGCATGAACACTGAAGCTTTCTTT. This encodes CASSWAGGMNTEAFF.

The gene calls are TRBV20-1 and TRBJ1-5; 8 nucleotides align to TRBD1. The V gene end was trimmed by 3 bases and the J gene end by 1 base; junction bases not matched to a gene: 5. Germline CDR1 DFQATT, CDR2 SNEGSKA (reference sequence). This CDR3 contains 15 residues. CDR3 amino acids: CSASQGASSNQPQHF. In DNA, the CDR3 is TGCAGTGCTAGTCAGGGGGCCTCGAGCAATCAGCCCCAGCATTTT.

The CDR3 DNA reads TGTGCCAGCAGCTCGGTCTTGGGGGCGCGTGGCTACACCTTC. Translated: CASSSVLGARGYTF. The chain links TRBV7-2 to TRBJ1-2; tentative D call: TRBD1 (6 bases). The CDR3 has 14 amino acids. Germline values: CDR1 SGHTA, CDR2 FQGNSA. Trimming cost V 4 bases and J 7 bases, with 16 bases left between them.

V usage is TRBV5-1 and J usage is TRBJ2-2, with D possibly matching TRBD1 (6 bases). The CDR3 is 16 residues long. Per the germline V gene, CDR1 is SGHRS and CDR2 is YFSETQ. Trimming took 0 bases from V and 0 from J, leaving 9 bases between them. DNA of the CDR3: TGCGCCAGCAGCTTGGGGACAGATACGAACACCGGGGAGCTGTTTTTT. Amino acid sequence: CASSLGTDTNTGELFF.

The table lists this clone with a count of one. V is TRBV9 and J is TRBJ2-3; 8 bases match TRBD2. The J segment lost 2 bases and the V segment lost 2 bases, leaving 4 bases of the junction unmatched. The CDR3 is 15 amino acids. Germline CDR1 SGDLS, CDR2 YYNGEE. CDR3 region: CASSVGLAHTDTQYF. In DNA, the CDR3 is TGTGCCAGCAGCGTTGGACTAGCTCACACAGATACGCAGTATTTT.

In its sample, this clone was seen a few times. The chain couples TRBV4-3 to TRBJ1-2; D call uncertain. V gave up 0 bases and J gave up 8 bases, with 16 bases separating them. In germline, CDR1 is LGHNA, CDR2 YSLEER. The CDR3 is 15 amino acids. In DNA form, the CDR3 reads TGCGCCAGCAGCCAAGATCGGTTGGTGGTTTCGGGCTACACCTTC. The encoded protein is CASSQDRLVVSGYTF.

This clone was observed a single time. The J gene is TRBJ2-5, the V gene TRBV6-5, with D possibly matching TRBD2 (5 bases). The CDR3 spans 12 residues. Germline lookup yields CDR1 MNHEY and CDR2 SVGAGI. Trimming left V 6 bases short and J 2 bases short, with 7 bases between. The DNA for the CDR3 is TGTGCCAGCAGCCGGGGTCAAGAGACCCAGTACTTC. Its translation is CASSRGQETQYF.

The V and J genes are TRBV2 and TRBJ1-4; 7 bases are a match to TRBD1. With V trimmed by 6 bases and J by 0 bases, 4 bases remained unmatched. The germline V gene has CDR1 SNHLY and CDR2 FYNNEI. This CDR3 comprises 15 residues. This CDR3 reads CASRRGTATNEKLFF. The CDR3 DNA sequence: TGTGCCAGCAGGAGGGGGACAGCAACTAATGAAAAACTGTTTTTT.

This clone was observed a single time. This sequence joins TRBV4-1 and TRBJ2-6, with 8 positions matching TRBD1. CDR1 MGHRA and CDR2 YSYEKL come from the germline V gene. The junction had 0 bases not matched to a gene; V was cut back by 1 base and J by 1 base. The CDR3 runs to 16 residues. In nucleotides, the CDR3 is TGCGCCAGCAGCCAAGGACAGGGGTCTGGGGCCAACGTCCTGACTTTC. This gives the protein CASSQGQGSGANVLTF.

The chain has TRBV4-1 and TRBJ2-5; weak D call: TRBD1 (7 bases). Trimming took off 4 bases at V and 5 bases at J, with 14 bases between the two ends. The length of the CDR3 is 14 residues. CDR1 and CDR2 (germline): MGHRA, YSYEKL. The CDR3 reads CASSPRQGGETQYF. CDR3 nucleotides: TGCGCCAGCAGCCCCCGACAGGGAGGCGAGACCCAGTACTTC.

The V and J genes are TRBV30 and TRBJ1-3; 7 bases map to TRBD1. V gave up 2 bases and J gave up 0 bases; unmatched junction bases: 7. CDR3 size: 16 residues. In germline, CDR1 is GTSNPN, CDR2 SVGIG (reference sequence). In nucleotides, the CDR3 is TGTGCCTGGAGTCGGAACAGGGGAATCTCTGGAAACACCATATATTTT. Residues: CAWSRNRGISGNTIYF.